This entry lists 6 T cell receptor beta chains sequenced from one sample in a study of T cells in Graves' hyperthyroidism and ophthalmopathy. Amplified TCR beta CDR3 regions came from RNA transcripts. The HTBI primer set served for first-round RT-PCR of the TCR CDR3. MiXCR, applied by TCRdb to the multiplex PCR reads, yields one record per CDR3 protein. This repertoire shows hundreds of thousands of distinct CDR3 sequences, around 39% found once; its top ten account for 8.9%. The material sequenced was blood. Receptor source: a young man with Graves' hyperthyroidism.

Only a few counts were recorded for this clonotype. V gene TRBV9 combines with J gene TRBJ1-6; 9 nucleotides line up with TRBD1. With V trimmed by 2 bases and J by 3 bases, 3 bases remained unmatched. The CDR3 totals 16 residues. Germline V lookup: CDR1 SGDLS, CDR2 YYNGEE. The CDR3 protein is CASSVGQGGYNSPLHF. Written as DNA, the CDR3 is TGTGCCAGCAGCGTGGGACAGGGCGGCTATAATTCACCCCTCCACTTT.

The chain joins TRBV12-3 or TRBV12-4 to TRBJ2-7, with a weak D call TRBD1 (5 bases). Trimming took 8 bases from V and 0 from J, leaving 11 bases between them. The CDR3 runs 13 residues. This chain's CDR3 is CASAARGSYEQYF. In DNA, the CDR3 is TGTGCCAGCGCCGCTAGGGGCTCCTACGAGCAGTACTTC.

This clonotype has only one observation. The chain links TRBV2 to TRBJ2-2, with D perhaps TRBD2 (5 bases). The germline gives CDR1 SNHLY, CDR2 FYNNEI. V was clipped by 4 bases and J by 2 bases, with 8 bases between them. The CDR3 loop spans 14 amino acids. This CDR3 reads CASSGEGNTGELFF. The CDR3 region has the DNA TGTGCCAGCAGTGGAGAGGGCAACACCGGGGAGCTGTTTTTT.

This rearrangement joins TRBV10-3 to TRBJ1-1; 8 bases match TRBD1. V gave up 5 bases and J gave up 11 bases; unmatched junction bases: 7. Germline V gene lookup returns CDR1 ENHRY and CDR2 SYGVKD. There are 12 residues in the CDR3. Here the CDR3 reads CAISQGAWKAFF. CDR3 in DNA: TGTGCCATCAGTCAGGGGGCTTGGAAGGCTTTCTTT.

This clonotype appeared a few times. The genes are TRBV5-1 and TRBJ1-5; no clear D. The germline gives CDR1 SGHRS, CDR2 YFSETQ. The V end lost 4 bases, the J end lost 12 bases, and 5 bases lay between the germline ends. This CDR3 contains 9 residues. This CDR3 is CASSVDQHF. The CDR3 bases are TGCGCCAGCAGCGTGGACCAGCATTTT.

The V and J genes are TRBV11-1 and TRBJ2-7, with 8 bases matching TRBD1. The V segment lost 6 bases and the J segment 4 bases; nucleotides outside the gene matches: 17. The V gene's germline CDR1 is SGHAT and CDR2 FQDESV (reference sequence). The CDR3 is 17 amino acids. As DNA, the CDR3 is TGTGCCAGCAGTCCACCGCACCGGACAGGGCCATTTTACGAGCAGTACTTC. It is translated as CASSPPHRTGPFYEQYF.